This paragraph reports one T cell receptor (beta chain). The data were obtained in a study of Graves' ophthalmopathy and Graves' hyperthyroidism. About the research overall: No progression to ophthalmopathy over 18 months defined stable hyperthyroidism.

The CDR3 is 14 residues long. V lost 1 base and J lost 11, with 17 bases in between. The germline CDR1 and CDR2 sequences are SEHNR and FQNEAQ (reference sequence). RNA transcripts were the template, and TCR beta CDR3 regions were amplified from them. Second-round multiplex PCR came after a first-round RT-PCR that employed HTBI primers. Each CDR3 protein gets one entry after TCRdb re-called the multiplex PCR reads with MiXCR. The profile covers about 1.2 million distinct CDR3 sequences, with about two fifths appearing a single time and 11% taken by the ten largest. This chain uses TRBV7-9 with TRBJ2-5, with D perhaps given as TRBD1 or TRBD2 (5 bases each). Sequenced input: peripheral blood or thyroid tissue (not recorded which). This TCR derives from an adult man with Graves' hyperthyroidism. The CDR3 is CASSLGGETDTQYF. The CDR3 DNA is TGTGCCAGCAGCTTAGGAGGGGAAACAGATACGCAGTACTTC.